This TCR beta chain was captured in a study of T cells in Graves' hyperthyroidism and ophthalmopathy. V was clipped by 5 bases and J by 2 bases; unmatched bases: 5. The CDR3 has 15 residues. CDR1 is MNHEY, CDR2 SVGAGI, per germline. TCR beta CDR3 sequences were amplified from RNA transcripts. TCR CDR3 regions were first amplified by RT-PCR with HTBI primers. From the multiplex PCR reads, TCRdb called clonotypes with MiXCR, one entry per CDR3 protein. In the table there are approximately 700,000 distinct CDR3 sequences, 45% of which are singletons. Uncontrolled infection, other autoimmune disease, pregnancy or lactation disqualified patients from enrolment. At least ten counts were recorded for this clonotype.

The receptor's source is an adult man with Graves' disease, either hyperthyroidism or ophthalmopathy (not recorded which). The V call is TRBV6-5, the J call TRBJ2-7; 11 bases line up with TRBD2. Sequenced: peripheral blood or thyroid tissue (not recorded which). The CDR3 is CASSPRTSGPYEQYF. CDR3 in DNA: TGTGCCAGCAGTCCGAGGACTAGCGGGCCCTACGAGCAGTACTTC.